This is a list of T cell receptor beta chains from one sample in a study of blood T cell dynamics during melanoma immunotherapy. The assay was immunoSEQ multiplex PCR, and TCRdb's table has in-frame clones only and misses some. The data show around 13,000 clones, with about nine tenths seen just once and 5% to 6.5% held by the top ten. Here the sequenced sample was blood, taken from a patient treated with checkpoint blockade. These receptors were obtained from a human donor with melanoma. Each CDR3 is given with its conserved first and last residue. D genes are given only for firm matches. Size is omitted from some rows. Given values are once, few, many or a class for expanded clones.

size,D,V,J,CDR3,DNA
once,NA,TRBV19,TRBJ1-6,CASSIVQGQNSPLHF,TGTGCCAGTAGTATAGTCCAGGGGCAGAATTCACCCCTCCACTTT
few,TRBD1,TRBV11-2,TRBJ2-1,CASRSGQGANNEQFF,TGTGCCAGCAGATCAGGACAGGGGGCAAACAATGAGCAGTTCTTC
NA,NA,TRBV29-1,TRBJ2-2,CSVAGQGWNGELFF,TGCAGCGTTGCCGGGCAGGGGTGGAACGGGGAGCTGTTTTTT
once,TRBD2,TRBV18,TRBJ2-7,CASSSGLAGSYEQYF,TGTGCCAGCTCCTCGGGACTAGCGGGGTCCTACGAGCAGTACTTC
NA,NA,TRBV7-2,TRBJ2-3,CASSSQRGTDTQYF,TGTGCCAGCAGCTCCCAACGGGGGACAGATACGCAGTATTTT
NA,NA,TRBV29-1,TRBJ1-1,CSVEDGRFQTFF,TGCAGCGTTGAAGATGGGAGGTTTCAGACTTTCTTT
NA,NA,TRBV5-5,TRBJ2-7,CASSLEGGRSTDEQYF,TGTGCCAGCAGCTTGGAGGGGGGTCGGAGTACGGACGAGCAGTACTTC
NA,NA,TRBV20-1,TRBJ1-2,CSATGQYGYTF,TGCAGTGCTACCGGACAGTATGGCTACACCTTC
NA,TRBD2,TRBV7-9,TRBJ2-5,CASSLGLAGVGETQYF,TGTGCCAGCAGCTTAGGACTAGCGGGGGTAGGTGAGACCCAGTACTTC
NA,NA,TRBV18,TRBJ1-1,CASSPPMGSRGTEAFF,TGTGCCAGCTCACCACCGATGGGGAGTAGGGGCACTGAAGCTTTCTTT
NA,NA,TRBV2,TRBJ2-1,CASSYGTSSSYNEQFF,TGTGCCAGCAGTTATGGGACGTCGAGCTCCTACAATGAGCAGTTCTTC
NA,NA,TRBV30,TRBJ2-5,CAWSVVGGETQYF,TGTGCCTGGAGTGTAGTGGGTGGCGAGACCCAGTACTTC
NA,TRBD1,TRBV6-5,TRBJ2-6,CASKRQGSGANVLTF,TGTGCCAGCAAGAGACAGGGGTCTGGGGCCAACGTCCTGACTTTC
NA,TRBD1,TRBV5-4,TRBJ2-5,CASSFGTGGFRKETQYF,TGTGCCAGCAGCTTTGGGACAGGGGGCTTTCGCAAAGAGACCCAGTACTTC
NA,TRBD1,TRBV18,TRBJ1-1,CASSSTGGNTEAFF,TGTGCCAGCTCCTCGACAGGGGGAAACACTGAAGCTTTCTTT
NA,TRBD1,TRBV10-3,TRBJ1-2,CAITGGDRGLDGYTF,TGTGCCATCACCGGCGGGGACAGGGGGCTCGATGGCTACACCTTC
NA,TRBD2,TRBV7-2,TRBJ2-1,CASSLDILAGVNEQFF,TGTGCCAGCAGCTTAGATATTCTAGCGGGGGTCAATGAGCAGTTCTTC
NA,NA,TRBV7-2,TRBJ2-7,CASSLVGGDEQYF,TGTGCCAGCAGCTTAGTAGGCGGAGACGAGCAGTACTTC
NA,NA,TRBV6-5,TRBJ2-7,CASKSVGQSSYEQYF,TGTGCCAGCAAGAGCGTTGGGCAGTCTTCCTACGAGCAGTACTTC
NA,NA,TRBV7-9,TRBJ1-1,CASSLQDNTEAFF,TGTGCCAGCAGCCTTCAAGATAACACTGAAGCTTTCTTT
NA,NA,TRBV9,TRBJ2-5,CASSKVEETQYF,TGTGCCAGCAGCAAGGTGGAAGAGACCCAGTACTTC
NA,TRBD1,TRBV18,TRBJ1-1,CASVRDRGTEAFF,TGTGCCAGCGTCCGGGACAGGGGGACTGAAGCTTTCTTT
NA,TRBD1,TRBV6-5,TRBJ1-3,CASSWTGVGNTIYF,TGTGCCAGCAGTTGGACAGGGGTCGGAAACACCATATATTTT
NA,TRBD1,TRBV7-9,TRBJ2-1,CASSLQGAASSLFYNEQFF,TGTGCCAGCAGTCTACAGGGGGCGGCGTCATCCCTATTCTACAATGAGCAGTTCTTC
few,NA,TRBV19,TRBJ1-5,CASSIAVGGGANNQPQHF,TGTGCCAGTAGTATAGCGGTGGGTGGCGGAGCAAACAATCAGCCCCAGCATTTT
NA,NA,TRBV2,TRBJ1-6,CASSDGQKNSPLHF,TGTGCCAGCAGTGACGGACAGAAAAATTCACCCCTCCACTTT
NA,NA,TRBV30,TRBJ1-3,CAWTPTVSGNTIYF,TGTGCCTGGACCCCGACAGTCTCTGGAAACACCATATATTTT
NA,TRBD1,TRBV4-1,TRBJ2-3,CASSQGGQLTSSTDTQYF,TGCGCCAGCAGCCAAGGGGGACAGCTCACCTCTAGCACAGATACGCAGTATTTT
NA,NA,TRBV5-5,TRBJ2-7,CASSLVTSSYEQYF,TGTGCCAGCAGCTTGGTCACTAGCTCGTACGAGCAGTACTTC
NA,TRBD2,TRBV9,TRBJ2-5,CASSVGASGGYQETQYF,TGTGCCAGCAGCGTAGGGGCTAGCGGGGGGTACCAAGAGACCCAGTACTTC
NA,NA,TRBV25-1,TRBJ1-1,CASSETGMNTEAFF,TGTGCCAGCAGTGAGACCGGCATGAACACTGAAGCTTTCTTT
NA,TRBD1,TRBV10-3,TRBJ2-1,CAIRGSGGNEQFF,TGTGCCATCAGGGGTTCAGGGGGTAATGAGCAGTTCTTC
NA,NA,TRBV25-1,TRBJ1-2,CASSEGREGYGYTF,TGTGCCAGCAGTGAGGGGAGGGAAGGCTATGGCTACACCTTC
NA,TRBD1,TRBV19,TRBJ1-2,CASSPSGQGAYGYTF,TGTGCCAGTAGTCCAAGTGGACAGGGGGCTTATGGCTACACCTTC
NA,TRBD2,TRBV6-5,TRBJ2-7,CASRSSLGGSYEQYF,TGTGCCAGCAGATCTTCCCTCGGGGGGTCCTACGAGCAGTACTTC
NA,NA,TRBV19,TRBJ1-5,CASSYIGGVQPQHF,TGTGCCAGTAGCTATATCGGGGGCGTGCAGCCCCAGCATTTT
NA,NA,TRBV29-1,TRBJ2-5,CSVAQAPGETQYF,TGCAGCGTTGCCCAGGCCCCAGGGGAGACCCAGTACTTC
NA,NA,TRBV7-2,TRBJ2-7,CASSPIPGYEQYF,TGTGCCAGCAGCCCAATCCCCGGGTACGAGCAGTACTTC
NA,NA,TRBV6-1,TRBJ1-1,CASSEAAGAATEAFF,TGTGCCAGCAGTGAGGCGGCAGGGGCCGCCACTGAAGCTTTCTTT
NA,NA,TRBV7-7,TRBJ2-2,CASSLTGATGELFF,TGTGCCAGCAGCTTAACGGGTGCCACCGGGGAGCTGTTTTTT
NA,NA,TRBV7-2,TRBJ2-5,CASSFRPKGGETQYF,TGTGCCAGCAGCTTTCGGCCTAAAGGGGGGGAGACCCAGTACTTC
NA,TRBD1,TRBV18,TRBJ2-2,CASSPDRAAGELFF,TGTGCCAGCTCTCCGGACAGGGCGGCCGGGGAGCTGTTTTTT
once,NA,TRBV4-1,TRBJ2-1,CASSSTAVVDEQFF,TGCGCCAGCAGCTCCACAGCGGTTGTGGATGAGCAGTTCTTC
once,NA,TRBV6-4,TRBJ2-3,CASSDRPTDTQYF,TGTGCCAGCAGTGACAGACCCACAGATACGCAGTATTTT
NA,TRBD1,TRBV9,TRBJ2-1,CASSADRDRGRNEQFF,TGTGCCAGCAGCGCAGACCGGGACAGGGGAAGGAATGAGCAGTTCTTC